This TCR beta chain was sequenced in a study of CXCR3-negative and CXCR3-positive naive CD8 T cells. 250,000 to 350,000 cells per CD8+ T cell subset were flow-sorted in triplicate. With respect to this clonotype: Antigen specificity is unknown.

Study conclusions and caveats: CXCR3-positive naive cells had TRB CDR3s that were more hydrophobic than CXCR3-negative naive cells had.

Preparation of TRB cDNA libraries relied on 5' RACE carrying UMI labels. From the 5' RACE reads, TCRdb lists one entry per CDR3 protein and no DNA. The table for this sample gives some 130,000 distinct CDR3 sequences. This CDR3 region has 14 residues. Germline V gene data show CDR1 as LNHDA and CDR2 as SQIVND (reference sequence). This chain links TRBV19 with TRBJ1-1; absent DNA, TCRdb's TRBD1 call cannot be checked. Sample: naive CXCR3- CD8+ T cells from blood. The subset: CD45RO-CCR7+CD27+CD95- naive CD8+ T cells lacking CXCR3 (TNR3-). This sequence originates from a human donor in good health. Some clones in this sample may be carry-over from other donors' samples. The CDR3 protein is CASSEDRMNTEAFF.